The present entry profiles one T cell receptor beta chain with its context. The sample originates from a study of blood T cell repertoires in COVID-19. The repertoire was sequenced with immunoSEQ multiplex PCR; TCRdb's copy has only in-frame clones and lacks some. This sample has fewer than 120,000 clones, with roughly 80% found just once. Germline CDR1 and CDR2: GTSNPN and SVGIG (reference sequence). With V trimmed by 4 bases and J by 2 bases, 2 bases remained unmatched. The CDR3 loop spans 13 amino acids. The chain links TRBV30 to TRBJ2-3, with 8 bases that match TRBD2. This clonotype was sampled from a woman aged 55-70 years with acute or convalescent COVID-19. Sequenced input: peripheral blood. CDR3 in amino acids: CAWTRGATDTQYF. Written as DNA, the CDR3 is TGTGCCTGGACGCGGGGGGCCACAGATACGCAGTATTTT.